The T cell receptor beta chain described here comes from a study of Ad26.COV2.S vaccination and SARS-CoV-2 variants. About the research overall: Recipients of Ad26.COV2.S got it intramuscularly, once or twice 56 days apart.

Using immunoSEQ multiplex PCR, the repertoire was profiled, and TCRdb retains in-frame clones only, with some absent. The sample lists 400,000 to 500,000 clones; about 88% were seen once. Treatment given: 15 to 20 received Ad26.COV2.S at low or high dose, single or two shots; 5 received placebo; per-sample allocation not given. Each sample was drawn 63 days after the first injection (of vaccine or placebo). This material consisted of peripheral blood, taken in a trial of Ad26.COV2.S vaccine versus placebo. This clonotype was sampled from a person aged 18-65 years who received the Ad26.COV2.S COVID-19 vaccine or a placebo.

As DNA, the CDR3 is TGTGCCAGCAGCCGAATGGCAGATACGCAGTATTTT. Translating it yields CASSRMADTQYF. This chain joins TRBV6-5 and TRBJ2-3; the D is unclear. Trimming pared 6 bases from V and 4 bases from J, leaving 8 bases between. The germline V gene encodes CDR1 MNHEY and CDR2 SVGAGI. The CDR3 runs 12 residues.